This T cell receptor beta chain is drawn from a study of T cells after yellow fever vaccination. One entry per CDR3 protein, called by TCRdb with MiXCR from the 5' RACE reads. This sample carries under 600,000 distinct CDR3 sequences, around an eighth of them seen once, and the ten largest clones take more than 12%. The length of the CDR3 is 15 residues. Trimming took off 5 bases at V and 5 bases at J, with 16 bases between the two ends. The material was PBMCs, obtained on the day of the yellow fever booster vaccination. The chain couples TRBV12-3 or TRBV12-4 to TRBJ2-1; maybe TRBD2 (5 bases). This TCR was recovered from a man aged 30 to 45 who received the YFV17D yellow fever vaccine. The CDR3 loop reads CASSVPGLGNNEQFF. In DNA, the CDR3 is TGTGCCAGCAGTGTGCCCGGACTGGGGAACAATGAGCAGTTCTTC.